The 27 T cell receptor beta chains below were found in one sample sequenced in a study of blood T cell repertoires in COVID-19. Sequenced by immunoSEQ multiplex PCR; TCRdb stores in-frame clones only, minus some. Of some 450,000 clones in the sample, approximately 88% were seen once. Sequences were obtained from peripheral blood. The receptor source for this set is a woman aged 45-59 years with COVID-19, enrolled during active disease.

The rearrangement links TRBV27 to TRBJ2-5, with D perhaps matching TRBD2 (6 bases). V shed 6 bases and J shed 5 bases, with 16 bases lying between them. The CDR3 is 14 residues long. Germline lookup yields CDR1 MNHEY and CDR2 SMNVEV (reference sequence). The CDR3 DNA sequence: TGTGCCAGCAGCTTACTGGGGGGACGGGAGACCCAGTACTTC. Protein product: CASSLLGGRETQYF.

V gene TRBV5-1 combines with J gene TRBJ2-1; D unclear. The CDR3 loop spans 13 amino acids. Looked up from germline, CDR1 is SGHRS and CDR2 is YFSETQ. Trimming pared 2 bases from V and 5 bases from J, leaving 8 bases between. In nucleotides, the CDR3 is TGCGCCAGCAGCTTTCAGACTGACAATGAGCAGTTCTTC. This gives the protein CASSFQTDNEQFF.

This chain connects TRBV4-1 to TRBJ1-3, with D unclear. Germline-derived CDR1 and CDR2 are MGHRA and YSYEKL. Deletions cut 2 bases from V and 0 bases from J, with 14 bases between. This CDR3 contains 17 residues. Here the CDR3 DNA reads TGCGCCAGCAGCCAATCGTTGAGGAGGAACTCTGGAAACACCATATATTTT. Translated: CASSQSLRRNSGNTIYF.

CDR3 loop: CASSLGAIWGGRGFF. The CDR3 DNA is TGTGCCAGCAGCTTGGGCGCGATTTGGGGGGGCCGGGGTTTCTTT. The genes are TRBV5-6 and TRBJ1-1; TRBD1 might be the D (6 bases). The CDR3 is 15 residues long. Germline loops: CDR1 SGHDT, CDR2 YYEEEE. V gave up 0 bases and J gave up 13 bases, with 22 bases separating them.

J is TRBJ1-4 and V is TRBV3-1 (or the pseudogene TRBV3-2), with unresolved D. Germline-derived CDR1 and CDR2 are LGHDT and YNNKEL (reference sequence). The CDR3 has 13 amino acids. Trimming removed 4 bases from V and 8 bases from J, with 11 bases in between. The CDR3 nucleotides are TGTGCCAGCAGCCTCTCGGGCGGGGAAAAACTGTTTTTT. It encodes CASSLSGGEKLFF.

CDR3 in amino acids: CASSPTGTGYEQYF. The CDR3 region has the DNA TGTGCCAGCAGCCCTACCGGGACAGGCTACGAGCAGTACTTC. This chain connects TRBV11-2 to TRBJ2-7, with 8 nucleotides matching TRBD1. Germline V gene lookup returns CDR1 SGHAT and CDR2 FQNNGV. The V gene end was trimmed by 5 bases and the J gene end by 3 bases; junction bases not matched to a gene: 6. This CDR3 is built from 14 residues.

This clone was counted once. This CDR3 reads CASSLPGGGAFF. CDR3 DNA sequence: TGTGCCAGCAGTCTGCCGGGGGGAGGAGCTTTCTTT. This chain connects TRBV6-5 to TRBJ1-1; a weak D match, TRBD1 (5 bases). CDR3 length equals 12 residues. Deletions cut 5 bases from V and 10 bases from J, with 14 bases between. Looked up from germline, CDR1 is MNHEY and CDR2 is SVGAGI.

The chain is built from TRBV3-1 (or the pseudogene TRBV3-2) and TRBJ2-7, with TRBD2 matching over 10 bases. The CDR3 is 14 amino acids. Unmatched junction bases numbered 3, after V lost 3 bases and J lost 4 bases. The germline V gene encodes CDR1 LGHDT and CDR2 YNNKEL (reference sequence). The CDR3 here is CASSQGLANYEQYF. The CDR3 DNA reads TGTGCCAGCAGCCAGGGACTAGCGAATTACGAGCAGTACTTC.

The chain is built from TRBV9 and TRBJ1-2; TRBD1 matches 12 bases. The junction had 15 bases not matched to a gene; V was cut back by 4 bases and J by 8 bases. The CDR3 runs 17 residues. Germline V CDR1 and CDR2: SGDLS, YYNGEE. CDR3 sequence: CASSPPTRDRGRGGYTF. The CDR3 DNA reads as TGTGCCAGCAGCCCACCAACCCGGGACAGGGGGCGCGGGGGCTACACCTTC.

The CDR3 here is CATPTGGSYGYTF. In DNA form, the CDR3 reads TGTGCCACCCCGACAGGGGGTAGCTATGGCTACACCTTC. The chain employs TRBV10-3 and TRBJ1-2, with 9 bases lining up with TRBD1. This CDR3 has 13 residues. Germline CDR1 and CDR2: ENHRY and SYGVKD. J lost 4 bases, V lost 10 bases, and 7 bases had no gene match.

The genes are TRBV7-7 and TRBJ2-1; 9 positions match TRBD2. CDR1 is SSHAT, CDR2 FNYEAQ, per germline (reference sequence). V shed 4 bases, J shed 8 bases, and the junction held 21 bases outside the gene matches. The CDR3 spans 19 residues. CDR3: CASSSLPRGVAGGSDEQFF. DNA of the CDR3: TGTGCCAGCAGCTCCCTCCCGAGGGGAGTCGCGGGGGGGTCCGATGAGCAGTTCTTC.

This rearrangement joins TRBV12-5 to TRBJ2-3, with TRBD2 matching 12 bases. After removal of 6 bases from V and 8 bases from J, the junction contained 15 bases not matched to a gene. There are 17 residues in the CDR3. Germline V lookup: CDR1 LGHNT, CDR2 FRNRAP. The CDR3 sequence: CASGYPPLAGGEGTQYF. CDR3 nucleotide sequence: TGTGCTAGTGGCTACCCCCCACTAGCGGGGGGTGAGGGTACGCAGTATTTT.

The chain links TRBV2 to TRBJ1-6, with D possibly TRBD1 on 6 matching bases. In germline, CDR1 is SNHLY, CDR2 FYNNEI. This CDR3 region has 15 residues. V dropped 4 bases and J dropped 7 bases, with 14 bases sitting between them. CDR3 nucleotides: TGTGCCAGCAGTGTCAACAGGGCTATGAATTCACCCCTCCACTTT. Amino acids: CASSVNRAMNSPLHF.

The chain joins TRBV3-1 (or the pseudogene TRBV3-2) to TRBJ1-6; perhaps TRBD1 as D (5 bases). V lost 2 bases, J lost 9 bases, and 11 bases lay in between. This CDR3 is built from 14 residues. Germline V gene data show CDR1 as LGHDT and CDR2 as YNNKEL (reference sequence). The CDR3 DNA sequence: TGTGCCAGCAGCCAATCGGGAGGGGTTTCACCCCTCCACTTT. Amino acids: CASSQSGGVSPLHF.

The sample holds one count of this clone. V usage is TRBV6-4 and J usage is TRBJ2-1, with D maybe TRBD2 (7 bases). CDR1 and CDR2 (germline): MRHNA, SNTAGT. V gave up 6 bases and J gave up 2 bases, with 20 bases separating them. CDR3 length: 17 amino acids. The CDR3 reads CASSGTGGPGTYNEQFF. The CDR3 DNA reads TGTGCCAGCAGCGGGACCGGGGGGCCGGGAACCTACAATGAGCAGTTCTTC.

This clone has just a few counts. The V call is TRBV19, the J call TRBJ1-5; D gene ambiguous. V was clipped by 2 bases and J by 7 bases, with 6 bases between them. Germline assignment: CDR1 LNHDA and CDR2 SQIVND (reference sequence). This CDR3 contains 12 residues. CDR3 region: CASSISGQPQHF. The DNA for the CDR3 is TGTGCCAGTAGTATATCCGGGCAGCCCCAGCATTTT.

The count of this clone is one. V gene TRBV5-4 combines with J gene TRBJ2-3, with 8 bases matching TRBD2. The germline gives CDR1 SGHNT, CDR2 YYREEE (reference sequence). The CDR3 sequence is 16 residues long. Losses at the gene ends were 4 bases for V and 5 bases for J; bases not matched to a gene: 12. CDR3 region: CASSPPGGGRGDTQYF. The CDR3, as DNA: TGTGCCAGCAGCCCCCCGGGCGGGGGGCGAGGAGATACGCAGTATTTT.

The CDR3 nucleotides read TGTGCCTGGCGAGACAGGGGGCACGGGGCGGGTGAAAAACTGTTTTTT. Encoded protein: CAWRDRGHGAGEKLFF. This chain links TRBV30 with TRBJ1-4; 10 bases map to TRBD1. V shed 5 bases, J shed 7 bases, and the junction held 13 bases outside the gene matches. The V gene's germline CDR1 is GTSNPN and CDR2 SVGIG (reference sequence). This CDR3 contains 16 residues.

This clone was picked up one time. CDR3 nucleotides: TGTGCCACCCGGAGAGGAGGGATCCCCTACGAGCAGTACTTC. Protein sequence: CATRRGGIPYEQYF. This rearrangement joins TRBV19 to TRBJ2-7, with TRBD2 as a possible D gene (6 bases). The CDR3 totals 14 residues. Per the germline V gene, CDR1 is LNHDA and CDR2 is SQIVND (reference sequence). V gave up 10 bases and J gave up 2 bases, with 18 bases separating them.

The chain has TRBV4-1 and TRBJ1-5; no clear D gene. V shed 2 bases and J shed 0 bases, with 5 bases lying between them. CDR3 size: 14 residues. Germline CDR1 reads MGHRA; CDR2 reads YSYEKL. As DNA, the CDR3 is TGCGCCAGCAGCCAACACGGTAGCAATCAGCCCCAGCATTTT. Translating it yields CASSQHGSNQPQHF.

CDR3 in amino acids: CSVKGSALNTEAFF. The CDR3 DNA reads as TGCAGCGTAAAGGGGTCAGCTTTGAACACTGAAGCTTTCTTT. The chain is built from TRBV29-1 and TRBJ1-1, with D perhaps TRBD1 (5 bases). Germline V gives CDR1 SQVTM, CDR2 ANQGSEA. This CDR3 is built from 14 residues. Trimming stripped 6 bases from V and 0 bases from J, with 14 bases between.

The chain uses TRBV5-1 and TRBJ2-7, with 7 bases fitting TRBD2. This CDR3 is built from 15 residues. Germline V gene data show CDR1 as SGHRS and CDR2 as YFSETQ. V lost 4 bases, J lost 5 bases, and 12 bases stayed unmatched. CDR3 amino acids: CASSPLWGGKDEQYF. In DNA form, the CDR3 reads TGCGCCAGCAGCCCCCTATGGGGGGGGAAGGACGAGCAGTACTTC.

This chain joins TRBV5-1 and TRBJ2-3, with TRBD2 matching 7 bases. This CDR3 contains 15 residues. CDR1 and CDR2 from the germline V gene are SGHRS and YFSETQ. Unmatched junction bases numbered 4, after V lost 0 bases and J lost 3 bases. The CDR3 loop is CASSLGELATDTQYF. The CDR3 region has the DNA TGCGCCAGCAGCTTGGGGGAACTAGCGACAGATACGCAGTATTTT. The full variable domain, in which reference TRBV5-1 and TRBJ2-3 provide the parts outside the CDR3, is KAGVTQTPRYLIKTRGQQVTLSCSPISGHRSVSWYQQTPGQGLQFLFEYFSETQRNKGNFPGRFSGRQFSNSRSEMNVSTLELGDSALYLCASSLGELATDTQYFGPGTRLTVL.

This CDR3 reads CASSRGQRTNTEAFF. For the CDR3, the DNA is TGTGCCAGCAGCCGGGGACAGCGGACGAACACTGAAGCTTTCTTT. J is TRBJ1-1 and V is TRBV7-9; 7 bases are a match to TRBD1. Unmatched junction bases numbered 7, after V lost 5 bases and J lost 1 base. The germline CDR1 and CDR2 sequences are SEHNR and FQNEAQ (reference sequence). The CDR3 has 15 amino acids. Looking up the rest from reference TRBV7-9 and TRBJ1-1 gives the full variable domain: DTGVSQNPRHKITKRGQNVTFRCDPISEHNRLYWYRQTLGQGPEFLTYFQNEAQLEKSRLLSDRFSAERPKGSFSTLEIQRTEQGDSAMYLCASSRGQRTNTEAFFGQGTRLTVV.

The rearrangement links TRBV18 to TRBJ1-2; 8 positions agree with TRBD1. After removal of 6 bases from V and 4 bases from J, the junction contained 7 bases not matched to a gene. Germline values: CDR1 KGHSH, CDR2 LQKENI. This CDR3 region has 14 residues. In nucleotides, the CDR3 is TGTGCCAGCTCCTTGGGACAGGCCTTCTATGGCTACACCTTC. It specifies CASSLGQAFYGYTF.

This clone was detected only once. The chain recombines TRBV2 with TRBJ1-5, with TRBD1 identical over 7 bases. V shed 5 bases and J 7 bases; nucleotides not matched to a gene: 11. This CDR3 contains 15 residues. CDR1 is SNHLY and CDR2 is FYNNEI in the germline V gene. The CDR3 DNA reads as TGTGCCAGCAGTTATACAGGGGCCGCAGGACAGCCCCAGCATTTT. Encoded protein: CASSYTGAAGQPQHF.

The V gene is TRBV4-2, the J gene TRBJ1-6; a weak D match, TRBD1 (5 bases). CDR1 and CDR2 (germline): LGHNA, YNFKEQ. The CDR3 is made up of 16 amino acids. V dropped 0 bases and J dropped 2 bases, with 8 bases sitting between them. The CDR3 nucleotides are TGTGCCAGCAGCCAAGATGACAGCACCTATAATTCACCCCTCCACTTT. Protein sequence: CASSQDDSTYNSPLHF.